These 24 T cell receptor beta chains share one sample of origin, sequenced in a study of T cell repertoires in urothelial bladder cancer. The method was immunoSEQ multiplex PCR; TCRdb's version includes in-frame clones alone and lacks a portion of them. The repertoire holds some 11,000 clones, with roughly 72% as singletons. Sequenced material: tumor-infiltrating cells from bladder cancer. Receptor source: a human donor with a benign inflammatory bladder lesion.

CDR3 residues: CASRPGQGHFVYGYTF. DNA of the CDR3: TGTGCCAGTCGGCCGGGACAGGGACATTTCGTCTATGGCTACACCTTC. The chain couples TRBV19 to TRBJ1-2, with 9 bases identical to TRBD1. The junction had 14 bases not matched to a gene; V was cut back by 8 bases and J by 4 bases. The germline gives CDR1 LNHDA, CDR2 SQIVND (reference sequence). The CDR3 has 16 residues.

The count of this clone is one. The chain has TRBV11-2 and TRBJ2-1; no clear D. The germline CDR1 and CDR2 sequences are SGHAT and FQNNGV. Trimming shortened V by 2 bases and J by 4 bases, and 9 bases separated the two germline ends. CDR3 size: 14 residues. The CDR3 DNA reads TGTGCCAGCAGCTTATTACTGCGATACAATGAGCAGTTCTTC. Translating gives CASSLLLRYNEQFF. Filled out from reference TRBV11-2 and TRBJ2-1, the complete variable domain reads EAGVAQSPRYKIIEKRQSVAFWCNPISGHATLYWYQQILGQGPKLLIQFQNNGVVDDSQLPKDRFSAERLKGVDSTLKIQPAKLEDSAVYLCASSLLLRYNEQFFGPGTRLTVL.

The CDR3 region is CASSSRQGVGTDTQYF. CDR3 sequence (DNA): TGTGCCAGCAGCTCCCGACAGGGGGTTGGCACAGATACGCAGTATTTT. This chain connects TRBV11-3 to TRBJ2-3, with 9 bases identical to TRBD1. CDR3 size: 16 residues. The germline V gene has CDR1 SGHNT and CDR2 YENEEA. The V and J ends lost 4 bases and 1 base, in that order; junction bases with no gene match: 6.

V usage is TRBV7-8 and J usage is TRBJ2-3, with D uncertain. The length of the CDR3 is 10 residues. In germline, CDR1 is SGHVS, CDR2 FQNEAQ. The V gene lost 8 bases and the J gene lost 5 bases, with 5 bases spanning the gap. Here the CDR3 DNA reads TGTGCCAGCCACGGAGATACGCAGTATTTT. Amino acids: CASHGDTQYF.

This clone was observed a handful of times. J is TRBJ1-5 and V is TRBV4-1; 10 nucleotides agree with TRBD1. CDR3 size: 17 residues. Germline V gene data show CDR1 as MGHRA and CDR2 as YSYEKL. The V segment lost 4 bases and the J segment 0 bases; nucleotides outside the gene matches: 6. The CDR3 spells CASSPGQGTHSNQPQHF. In DNA, the CDR3 is TGCGCCAGCAGCCCGGGACAGGGGACCCATAGCAATCAGCCCCAGCATTTT.

The rearrangement uses TRBV6-1 and TRBJ2-2; D gene ambiguous. V was pared by 3 bases and J by 4 bases, with 9 bases between. The CDR3 contains 14 residues. Germline CDR1 is MNHNS and CDR2 is SASEGT. CDR3 nucleotides: TGTGCCAGCAGTGACCCAAGCCTCACCGGGGAGCTGTTTTTT. Protein sequence: CASSDPSLTGELFF.

The V call is TRBV9, the J call TRBJ2-3; no reliable D call. The germline CDR1 and CDR2 sequences are SGDLS and YYNGEE. The CDR3 runs 12 residues. Trimming took 4 bases from V and 4 from J, leaving 7 bases between them. Here the CDR3 DNA reads TGTGCCAGCAGCCGGTATGCAGATACGCAGTATTTT. Translated, it gives CASSRYADTQYF.

The V gene is TRBV6-1, the J gene TRBJ1-3; perhaps TRBD1 as D (6 bases). CDR3 length: 15 residues. Trimming removed 7 bases at V and 4 bases at J, with 17 bases between. The germline V gene has CDR1 MNHNS and CDR2 SASEGT. This chain's CDR3 is CASKNWTVQGNTIYF. The CDR3 DNA reads TGTGCCAGCAAAAACTGGACAGTTCAGGGAAACACCATATATTTT.

The chain uses TRBV7-9 and TRBJ2-3; tentatively, D is TRBD1 or TRBD2 (5 bases each). Looked up from germline, CDR1 is SEHNR and CDR2 is FQNEAQ (reference sequence). Trimming left V 5 bases short and J 6 bases short, with 18 bases between. There are 15 residues in the CDR3. The chain's CDR3 is CASSPSWGLGDTQYF. The CDR3 nucleotides are TGTGCCAGCAGCCCTAGTTGGGGGTTGGGTGATACGCAGTATTTT.

The genes are TRBV5-1 and TRBJ1-2; unclear D gene. Germline assignment: CDR1 SGHRS and CDR2 YFSETQ. This CDR3 is 15 amino acids long. V lost 0 bases, J lost 3 bases, and 12 bases lay in between. The CDR3 nucleotides are TGCGCCAGCAGCTTGGGACCGAATAGGGACTATGGCTACACCTTC. Residues: CASSLGPNRDYGYTF.

This clone was seen a handful of times. V gene TRBV4-1 combines with J gene TRBJ1-1; no firm D call. Germline V gives CDR1 MGHRA, CDR2 YSYEKL. The CDR3 is made up of 15 amino acids. V was cut by 0 bases and J by 1 base, with 9 bases left in between. CDR3 nucleotides: TGCGCCAGCAGCCAAGATGTCGGCAGGAACACTGAAGCTTTCTTT. This codes for CASSQDVGRNTEAFF.

The J gene is TRBJ1-1, the V gene TRBV4-2; 9 bases fit TRBD1. The CDR3 contains 13 residues. V lost 8 bases to trimming and J lost 1 base; unmatched junction nucleotides: 2. Germline CDR1 and CDR2: LGHNA and YNFKEQ. In DNA form, the CDR3 reads TGTGCCAGCTCGGGACAGGGGAACACTGAAGCTTTCTTT. It specifies CASSGQGNTEAFF.

The rearrangement links TRBV15 to TRBJ1-6; D call uncertain. This CDR3 is built from 13 residues. V was clipped by 4 bases and J by 8 bases, with 9 bases between them. Germline V CDR1 and CDR2: LNHNV, YYDKDF (reference sequence). The CDR3 region is CATSINTHSPLHF. CDR3 in DNA: TGTGCCACCAGCATAAACACCCATTCACCCCTCCACTTT.

The chain has TRBV6-1 and TRBJ2-1, with 9 bases that match TRBD2. The ends lost 2 bases at V and 8 bases at J; junction bases unmatched: 10. Germline CDR1 reads MNHNS; CDR2 reads SASEGT. CDR3 length: 16 amino acids. CDR3 DNA: TGTGCCAGCAGTGAACAAGGGACTAGCCTCTGGGATGAGCAGTTCTTC. This gives the protein CASSEQGTSLWDEQFF.

This clone was detected only once. CDR3 nucleotides: TGTGCCAGCAGTGGTCCAACCCCTGGAAACACCATATATTTT. Protein product: CASSGPTPGNTIYF. The rearrangement uses TRBV2 and TRBJ1-3, with D unclear. The CDR3 spans 14 residues. The V and J ends lost 4 bases and 2 bases respectively, with 9 bases between them. Germline CDR1 is SNHLY and CDR2 is FYNNEI.

The rearrangement links TRBV13 to TRBJ2-1; D remains unclear. The length of the CDR3 is 14 residues. V lost 5 bases and J 9 bases, leaving 17 bases between the germline ends. The germline CDR1 and CDR2 sequences are PRHDT and FYEKMQ (reference sequence). CDR3 protein: CASSPNLAKGEQFF. CDR3 nucleotide sequence: TGTGCCAGCAGCCCTAATCTTGCTAAGGGTGAGCAGTTCTTC.

The CDR3: CASSLGVSTDTQYF. The CDR3 coding sequence is TGTGCCAGCAGTTTAGGGGTCAGCACAGATACGCAGTATTTT. The chain has TRBV27 and TRBJ2-3; D not certain. Germline V gives CDR1 MNHEY, CDR2 SMNVEV (reference sequence). V was clipped by 2 bases and J by 0 bases, with 6 bases between them. The CDR3 totals 14 residues.

This clone was found once. The rearrangement links TRBV27 to TRBJ2-6; D may be TRBD2 (5 bases). Germline assignment: CDR1 MNHEY and CDR2 SMNVEV (reference sequence). V dropped 4 bases and J dropped 0 bases, with 7 bases sitting between them. The CDR3 covers 15 residues. Here the CDR3 reads CASSSRGSGANVLTF. Written as DNA, the CDR3 is TGTGCCAGCAGTTCTCGGGGCTCTGGGGCCAACGTCCTGACTTTC.

The chain employs TRBV6-5 and TRBJ2-7, with 10 bases matching TRBD1. The germline CDR1 and CDR2 sequences are MNHEY and SVGAGI. Germline trimming cut 0 bases from V and 4 bases from J; bases unmatched to any gene: 6. This CDR3 region has 16 residues. The CDR3 protein is CASSYSSTGGRYEQYF. DNA of the CDR3: TGTGCCAGCAGTTACTCTTCGACAGGGGGCCGATACGAGCAGTACTTC.

J is TRBJ2-1 and V is TRBV4-1, with 12 positions matching TRBD2. Looked up from germline, CDR1 is MGHRA and CDR2 is YSYEKL. V gave up 2 bases and J gave up 6 bases; unmatched junction bases: 8. There are 17 residues in the CDR3. CDR3 in DNA: TGCGCCAGCAGCCAACCAACTACTAGCGGGGGGCTCAATGAGCAGTTCTTC. Its protein product is CASSQPTTSGGLNEQFF.

This chain uses TRBV12-5 with TRBJ2-1; 7 bases agree with TRBD1. V was pared by 9 bases and J by 6 bases, with 5 bases of the junction left unmatched. Germline-derived CDR1 and CDR2 are LGHNT and FRNRAP. The CDR3 is made up of 12 amino acids. The CDR3 sequence is CASGAGGNEQFF. As DNA, the CDR3 is TGTGCTAGCGGGGCAGGGGGCAATGAGCAGTTCTTC.

For the CDR3, the DNA is TGCAGTGCGGGACTAAATTCACCCCTCCACTTT. Translation gives CSAGLNSPLHF. J is TRBJ1-6 and V is TRBV20-1, with D possibly matching TRBD1 (5 bases). This CDR3 is built from 11 residues. V lost 6 bases, J lost 7 bases, and 7 bases lay in between. CDR1 DFQATT and CDR2 SNEGSKA come from the germline V gene (reference sequence).

The chain carries TRBV6-5 and TRBJ1-2; 10 positions match TRBD1. This CDR3 is built from 14 residues. From germline, CDR1 is MNHEY and CDR2 SVGAGI. The V gene end was trimmed by 8 bases and the J gene end by 7 bases; junction bases not matched to a gene: 10. In DNA form, the CDR3 reads TGTGCCAGCGACCGACAGGGGGCGTCTGGTGGCTACACCTTC. This gives the protein CASDRQGASGGYTF.

The chain couples TRBV30 to TRBJ2-3; no definite D call. There are 11 residues in the CDR3. Between the trimmed V and J ends, which lost 3 bases and 3 bases, there was a span of 4 bases. Germline CDR1 is GTSNPN and CDR2 is SVGIG (reference sequence). DNA of the CDR3: TGTGCCTGGAGAACGACAGATACGCAGTATTTT. It translates to CAWRTTDTQYF.